The clone carrying this T cell receptor beta chain was picked up a small number of times. CDR1 is SEHNR and CDR2 is FQNEAQ in the germline V gene (reference sequence). With V trimmed by 3 bases and J by 2 bases, 2 bases remained unmatched. The length of the CDR3 is 16 residues. Synthetic templates analogous to TCR were spiked into all PCRs individually. TCRdb's copy holds only in-frame clones and misses some; the assay was immunoSEQ multiplex PCR. Of 90,000 to 120,000 clones listed, around 82% are singletons. This sample was included in a study of PD-L1 blockade in urothelial cancer. Overall study context: Blood was subjected to analysis at 3 weeks (second dose) and 6 weeks following treatment start.

The TCR comes from a man between 50 and 59 years old with urothelial cancer. The V call is TRBV7-9, the J call TRBJ2-1; the match to TRBD2 covers 12 bases. Sequences were derived from PBMCs, sampled around atezolizumab (anti-PD-L1) treatment. The CDR3 region has the DNA TGTGCCAGCAGCTTGGCTAGCGGGAGGGCCTACAATGAGCAGTTCTTC. Translation: CASSLASGRAYNEQFF.